This TCR beta chain was sequenced during a study of spatial heterogeneity in lung cancer. The sample holds many counts of this clonotype. A library made for alpha chains picked up this beta chain off target, so its size means little. V lost 4 bases, J lost 6 bases, and 19 bases lay in between. Germline V gives CDR1 SGHAT, CDR2 FQNNGV. This CDR3 is 16 amino acids long. Stated time point: sample taken at primary tumor resection. The study sequenced unsorted whole RNA from tumor, nontumor lung or frozen PBMC. Via MiXCR, TCRdb re-called the 5' RACE reads, giving one row per CDR3 protein. The sample contains some 13,000 distinct CDR3 sequences, under 4% of which appear only once.

This TCR came from a male donor with early-stage non-small cell lung cancer. Sequenced here: PBMCs, sampled at surgery. The V and J genes are TRBV11-2 and TRBJ2-1; a possible D gene is TRBD2 (6 bases). The CDR3 DNA is TGTGCCAGCAGCTCGAACTCCGGGAGCACCAGCAATGAGCAGTTCTTC. Its protein is CASSSNSGSTSNEQFF. The whole variable domain, remainder taken from reference TRBV11-2 and TRBJ2-1, is EAGVAQSPRYKIIEKRQSVAFWCNPISGHATLYWYQQILGQGPKLLIQFQNNGVVDDSQLPKDRFSAERLKGVDSTLKIQPAKLEDSAVYLCASSSNSGSTSNEQFFGPGTRLTVL.